This is a list of T cell receptor beta chains from one sample in a study of T cells in Graves' hyperthyroidism and ophthalmopathy. Using its own MiXCR run on the multiplex PCR reads, TCRdb lists one record per CDR3 protein. The table shows over 250,000 distinct CDR3 sequences, with around 25% occurring only once. Sequencing was done on a sample of blood. The source is a man aged 35 to 55 with Graves' hyperthyroidism that later progressed to Graves' ophthalmopathy. Each CDR3 is given with its conserved first and last residue. D genes are given only for firm matches. Some rows mark clone size as missing; the rest say once, few, many or name a class of expanded clone.

abundance	d_gene	j_gene	v_gene	CDR3aa	CDR3nt
many	.	TRBJ2-7	TRBV12-3/TRBV12-4	CASSLFGRSYEQYF	TGTGCCAGCAGTTTATTCGGCCGATCCTACGAGCAGTACTTC
many	.	TRBJ1-1	TRBV7-3	CASSLLGGQNTEAFF	TGTGCCAGCAGCTTACTGGGGGGCCAGAACACTGAAGCTTTCTTT
many	.	TRBJ1-1	TRBV12-3/TRBV12-4	CASSFVAAVSIAMNTEAFF	TGTGCCAGCAGTTTTGTCGCTGCCGTCAGCATCGCCATGAACACTGAAGCTTTCTTT
many	.	TRBJ2-5	TRBV20-1	CSAGDGETQYF	TGCAGTGCCGGGGACGGGGAGACCCAGTACTTC
many	.	TRBJ1-2	TRBV11-2	CASSSLKYQGGYTF	TGTGCCAGCAGCTCGCTGAAGTATCAGGGTGGCTACACCTTC
many	TRBD1	TRBJ1-2	TRBV29-1	CSVPRGRGDSNNYGYTF	TGCAGCGTCCCCAGGGGGCGGGGGGACAGCAATAACTATGGCTACACCTTC
.	TRBD1	TRBJ2-2	TRBV6-4	CASSAQGANGELFF	TGTGCCAGCAGTGCTCAGGGGGCCAACGGGGAGCTGTTTTTT
many	.	TRBJ1-2	TRBV2	CASRVSVAVDGYTF	TGTGCCAGCAGGGTTTCGGTGGCAGTAGATGGCTACACCTTC
many	.	TRBJ1-1	TRBV6-5	CASVSFLQGGTEAFF	TGTGCCAGCGTTAGCTTCTTACAGGGCGGCACTGAAGCTTTCTTT
.	.	TRBJ1-5	TRBV2	CASSELGGSNQPQHF	TGTGCCAGCAGTGAACTCGGGGGTAGCAATCAGCCCCAGCATTTT
many	.	TRBJ2-7	TRBV20-1	CSARGTPYEQYF	TGCAGTGCTAGAGGAACCCCCTACGAGCAGTACTTC
many	TRBD1	TRBJ1-1	TRBV5-1	CASSYGQGATGNTEAFF	TGCGCCAGCAGCTATGGACAGGGGGCAACAGGGAACACTGAAGCTTTCTTT